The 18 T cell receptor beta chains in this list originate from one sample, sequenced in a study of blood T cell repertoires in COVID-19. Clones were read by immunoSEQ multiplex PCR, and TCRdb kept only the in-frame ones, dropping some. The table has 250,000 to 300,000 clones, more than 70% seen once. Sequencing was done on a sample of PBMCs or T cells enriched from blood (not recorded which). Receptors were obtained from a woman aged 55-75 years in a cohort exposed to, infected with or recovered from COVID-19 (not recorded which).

Here the CDR3 reads CASSFPRQANTEAFF. CDR3 DNA: TGTGCCAGCAGCTTCCCTCGACAGGCGAACACTGAAGCTTTCTTT. The chain uses TRBV7-2 and TRBJ1-1, with D perhaps matching TRBD1 (6 bases). The V end lost 3 bases, the J end lost 1 base, and 12 bases lay between the germline ends. The CDR3 is made up of 15 amino acids. CDR1 is SGHTA, CDR2 FQGNSA, per germline.

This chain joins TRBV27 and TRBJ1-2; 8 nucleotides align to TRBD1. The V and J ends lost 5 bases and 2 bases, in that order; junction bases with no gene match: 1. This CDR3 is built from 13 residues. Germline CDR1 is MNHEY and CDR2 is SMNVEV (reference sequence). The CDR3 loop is CASSRTGNYGYTF. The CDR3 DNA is TGTGCCAGCAGTAGGACAGGGAACTATGGCTACACCTTC.

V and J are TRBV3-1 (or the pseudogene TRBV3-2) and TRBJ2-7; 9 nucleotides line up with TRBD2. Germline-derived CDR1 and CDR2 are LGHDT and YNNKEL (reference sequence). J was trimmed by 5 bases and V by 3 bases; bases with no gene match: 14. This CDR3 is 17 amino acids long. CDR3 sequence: CASSHLTLAGSKNEQYF. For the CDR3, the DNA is TGTGCCAGCAGCCACCTAACGCTAGCGGGATCGAAAAACGAGCAGTACTTC.

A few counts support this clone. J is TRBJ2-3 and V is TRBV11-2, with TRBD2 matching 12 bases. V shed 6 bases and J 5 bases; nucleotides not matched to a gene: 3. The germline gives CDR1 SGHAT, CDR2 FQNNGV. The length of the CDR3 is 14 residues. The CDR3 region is CASRWTSGKDTQYF. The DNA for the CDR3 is TGTGCCAGCAGGTGGACTAGCGGGAAAGATACGCAGTATTTT. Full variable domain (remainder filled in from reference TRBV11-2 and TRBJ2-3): EAGVAQSPRYKIIEKRQSVAFWCNPISGHATLYWYQQILGQGPKLLIQFQNNGVVDDSQLPKDRFSAERLKGVDSTLKIQPAKLEDSAVYLCASRWTSGKDTQYFGPGTRLTVL.

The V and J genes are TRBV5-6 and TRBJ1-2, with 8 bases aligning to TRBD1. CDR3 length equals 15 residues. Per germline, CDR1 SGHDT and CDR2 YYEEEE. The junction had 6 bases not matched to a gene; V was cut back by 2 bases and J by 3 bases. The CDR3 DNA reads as TGTGCCAGCAGCTTAAACTCAGGGGGCCACTATGGCTACACCTTC. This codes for CASSLNSGGHYGYTF.

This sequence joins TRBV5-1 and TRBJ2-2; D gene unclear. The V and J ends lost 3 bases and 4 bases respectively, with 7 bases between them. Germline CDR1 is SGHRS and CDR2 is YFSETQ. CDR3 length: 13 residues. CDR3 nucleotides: TGCGCCAGCAGCTCCCCAGTCACCGGGGAGCTGTTTTTT. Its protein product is CASSSPVTGELFF.

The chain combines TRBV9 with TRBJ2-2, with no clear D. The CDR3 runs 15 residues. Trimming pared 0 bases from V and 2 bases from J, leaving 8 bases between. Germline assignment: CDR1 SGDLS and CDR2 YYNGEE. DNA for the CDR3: TGTGCCAGCAGCGTAGTTGGCCACAACACCGGGGAGCTGTTTTTT. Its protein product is CASSVVGHNTGELFF.

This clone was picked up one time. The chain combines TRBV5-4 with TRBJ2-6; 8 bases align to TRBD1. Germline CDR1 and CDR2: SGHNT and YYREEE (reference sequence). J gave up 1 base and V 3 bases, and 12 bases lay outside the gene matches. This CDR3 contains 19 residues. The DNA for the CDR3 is TGTGCCAGCAGCTCCCTTACGGCAGGGGGCGGTTCTGGGGCCAACGTCCTGACTTTC. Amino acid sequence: CASSSLTAGGGSGANVLTF.

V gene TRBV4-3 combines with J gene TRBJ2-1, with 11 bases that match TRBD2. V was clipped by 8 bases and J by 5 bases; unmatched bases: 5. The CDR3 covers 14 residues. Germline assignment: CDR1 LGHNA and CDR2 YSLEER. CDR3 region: CASRRLAGNNEQFF. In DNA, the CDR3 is TGCGCCAGCCGTAGACTAGCGGGAAACAATGAGCAGTTCTTC.

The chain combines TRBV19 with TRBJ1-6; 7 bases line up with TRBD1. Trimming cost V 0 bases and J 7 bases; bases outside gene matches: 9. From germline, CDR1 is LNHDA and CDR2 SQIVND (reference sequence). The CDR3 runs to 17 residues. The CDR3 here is CASSIESWTGRNSPLHF. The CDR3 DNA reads TGTGCCAGTAGTATAGAAAGTTGGACAGGACGAAATTCACCCCTCCACTTT. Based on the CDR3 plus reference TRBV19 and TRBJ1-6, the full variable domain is DGGITQSPKYLFRKEGQNVTLSCEQNLNHDAMYWYRQDPGQGLRLIYYSQIVNDFQKGDIAEGYSVSREKKESFPLTVTSAQKNPTAFYLCASSIESWTGRNSPLHFGNGTRLTVT.

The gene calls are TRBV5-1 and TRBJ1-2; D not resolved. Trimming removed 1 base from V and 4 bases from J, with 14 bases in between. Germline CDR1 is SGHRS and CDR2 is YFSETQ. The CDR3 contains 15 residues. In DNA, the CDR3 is TGCGCCAGCAGCTTGTGGACGGACTCCAGCTATGGCTACACCTTC. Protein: CASSLWTDSSYGYTF.

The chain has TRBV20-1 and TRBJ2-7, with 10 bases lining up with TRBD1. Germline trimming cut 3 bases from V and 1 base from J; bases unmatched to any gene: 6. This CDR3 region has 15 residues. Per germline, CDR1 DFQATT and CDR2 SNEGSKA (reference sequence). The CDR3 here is CSASTGDRGSYEQYF. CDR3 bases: TGCAGTGCTAGTACCGGGGACAGGGGTTCCTACGAGCAGTACTTC.

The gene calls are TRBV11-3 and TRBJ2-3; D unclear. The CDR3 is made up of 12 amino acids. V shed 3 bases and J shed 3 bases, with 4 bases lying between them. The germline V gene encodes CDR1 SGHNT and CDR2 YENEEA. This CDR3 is CASSFGTDTQYF. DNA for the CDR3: TGTGCCAGCAGCTTCGGGACAGATACGCAGTATTTT. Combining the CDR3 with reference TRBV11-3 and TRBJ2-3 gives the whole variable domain EAGVVQSPRYKIIEKKQPVAFWCNPISGHNTLYWYLQNLGQGPELLIRYENEEAVDDSQLPKDRFSAERLKGVDSTLKIQPAELGDSAVYLCASSFGTDTQYFGPGTRLTVL.

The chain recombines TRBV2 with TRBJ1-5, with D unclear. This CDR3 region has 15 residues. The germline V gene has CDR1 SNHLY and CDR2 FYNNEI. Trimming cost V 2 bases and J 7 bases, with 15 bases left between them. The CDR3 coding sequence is TGTGCCAGCAGTGAAAAGGGAGGGAAAGGGCAGCCCCAGCATTTT. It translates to CASSEKGGKGQPQHF. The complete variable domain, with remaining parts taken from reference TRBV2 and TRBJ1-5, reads EPEVTQTPSHQVTQMGQEVILRCVPISNHLYFYWYRQILGQKVEFLVSFYNNEISEKSEIFDDQFSVERPDGSNFTLKIRSTKLEDSAMYFCASSEKGGKGQPQHFGDGTRLSIL.

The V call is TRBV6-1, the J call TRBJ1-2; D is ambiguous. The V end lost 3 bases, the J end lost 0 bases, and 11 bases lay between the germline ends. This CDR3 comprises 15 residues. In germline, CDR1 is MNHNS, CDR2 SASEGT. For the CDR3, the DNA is TGTGCCAGCAGTGACCCCGGGTTTGCTAACTATGGCTACACCTTC. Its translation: CASSDPGFANYGYTF.

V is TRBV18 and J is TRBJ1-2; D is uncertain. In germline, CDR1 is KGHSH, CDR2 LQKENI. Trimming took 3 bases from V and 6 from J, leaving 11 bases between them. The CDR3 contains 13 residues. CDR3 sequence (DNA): TGTGCCAGCTCACCCTACGGCGCGGATGGCTACACCTTC. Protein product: CASSPYGADGYTF. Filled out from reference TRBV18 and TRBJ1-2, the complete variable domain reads NAGVMQNPRHLVRRRGQEARLRCSPMKGHSHVYWYRQLPEEGLKFMVYLQKENIIDESGMPKERFSAEFPKEGPSILRIQQVVRGDSAAYFCASSPYGADGYTFGSGTRLTVV.

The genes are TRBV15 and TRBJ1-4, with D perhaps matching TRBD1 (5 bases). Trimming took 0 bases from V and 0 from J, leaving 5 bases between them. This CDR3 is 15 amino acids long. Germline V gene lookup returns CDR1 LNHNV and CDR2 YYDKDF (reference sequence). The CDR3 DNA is TGTGCCACCAGCAGAGAAGGGGCAACTAATGAAAAACTGTTTTTT. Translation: CATSREGATNEKLFF.

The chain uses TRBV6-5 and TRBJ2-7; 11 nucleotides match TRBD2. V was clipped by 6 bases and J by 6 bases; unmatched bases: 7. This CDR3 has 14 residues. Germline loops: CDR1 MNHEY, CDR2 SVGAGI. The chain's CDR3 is CASRTSGRIGEQYF. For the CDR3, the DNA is TGTGCCAGCAGAACTAGCGGGAGAATCGGCGAGCAGTACTTC.